The clone carrying this T cell receptor beta chain was found a few times. Making the bulk TCR libraries relied on previously described methods and listed TCR primers. MiXCR was run by TCRdb on the PCR reads, yielding one entry per CDR3 protein. This table holds hundreds of thousands of distinct CDR3 sequences, roughly 27% found once. Germline V gives CDR1 MNHEY, CDR2 SMNVEV (reference sequence). CDR3 length: 14 amino acids. V shed 2 bases, J shed 3 bases, and the junction held 4 bases outside the gene matches. The sample originates from a study of molecular identifiers for immune sequencing clone quantification.

The origin of this receptor is a human donor in good health. Some libraries in this study had Jurkat cell RNA spiked in. The specimen sequenced was naive CD8+ T cells from blood, with Jurkat cell RNA spiked in. This sample's subset: FACS-sorted CD8+CD4-CCR7+CD45RA+ naive T cells. The gene calls are TRBV27 and TRBJ2-7; 7 bases are shared with TRBD1. CDR3 DNA: TGTGCCAGCAGTTTACGGGACAGCAACTACGAGCAGTACTTC. This sequence encodes CASSLRDSNYEQYF.